This T cell receptor (beta chain) was recovered during a study of blood T cell repertoires in COVID-19. Study-wide background: Researchers got acute and convalescent COVID-19 samples from the United States, Italy and Spain. The cDNA or gDNA used as material had been derived from T cells, B-cell-depleted T cells, or PBMCs.

As originally analysed: Nucleated cell number was recorded as an estimate derived from reference gene primer amplification. Assay: immunoSEQ multiplex PCR; the TCRdb copy retains only in-frame clones and omits some. D and trimming come from the DNA, and the V and J calls and clone size come from that table. Of approximately 270,000 clones in the sample, 88% were seen once. Seattle's cohort entered during active infection and was followed longitudinally. Germline V CDR1 and CDR2: SGHTA, FQGNSA. CDR3 length: 14 amino acids. V lost 0 bases, J lost 6 bases, and 11 bases lay in between. The specimen sequenced was peripheral blood. This receptor was identified in a woman in her 30s with COVID-19, enrolled during active disease. This sequence joins TRBV7-2 and TRBJ1-1; D remains ambiguous. The CDR3 protein is CASSLAAIVAEAFF. The CDR3, as DNA: TGTGCCAGCAGCTTAGCCGCTATCGTCGCTGAAGCTTTCTTT.